This TCR beta chain was observed in a study of cytomegalovirus exposure and HLA in healthy donors. Study-level findings and limits: In a later analysis, a missense DCLRE1C variant was linked to TCR beta V- and J-gene trimming. Excluded were some V segments that proved indistinguishable, including TRBV6-2 and TRBV6-3.

On this clone: The target antigen is unknown.

There are 15 residues in the CDR3. From germline, CDR1 is MNHNS and CDR2 SASEGT. The trim removed 5 bases at V and 4 bases at J, leaving 10 bases unmatched. With 60 Vbeta and 13 Jbeta primers, the PCR was carried out. Sequencing used immunoSEQ multiplex PCR; TCRdb keeps in-frame clones, though not all of them. The table shows some 140,000 clones, with around 80% occurring only once. The specimen sequenced was PBMCs. The TCR originated in a man aged 35-49 years in good health and CMV-seropositive. V is TRBV6-1 and J is TRBJ1-1, with 7 bases fitting TRBD1. CDR3 coding DNA: TGTGCCAGCAGTCCTTCGACAGGGCAGGGCACTGAAGCTTTCTTT. Translating gives CASSPSTGQGTEAFF.